The following is a TCR beta chain sequence with its context. Its antigen is undetermined. Any gene name here is a mouse gene name. The data derive from a study of tissue T cells after allogeneic stem cell transplantation. Sequencing of TCRbeta CDR3 at survey depth gave sequences and template counts. Using immunoSEQ multiplex PCR, the repertoire was profiled, and TCRdb retains in-frame clones only, with some absent. The data show some 5,000 clones, with over 50% seen just once and approximately 10% held by the top ten. Notes on the study in general: Anatomically similar tissues had similar TCR repertoires within each patient. Sampling depth was limited, and the cohort was small and clinically varied.

The time point is: mouse harvest day 7 after allogeneic transplant. Mouse grafts combined 10^7 T-cell-depleted bone marrow cells with 10^6 splenic CD5+ T cells. B6 (H2b) cells into BALB/c (H2d) mice; tissues taken at day 7 or 14. What was sequenced was gut tissue. This sequence was found in a female BALB/c mouse given C57BL/6 T cells with graft-versus-host disease after an allogeneic hematopoietic cell transplant.

The chain's CDR3 is CASRRDINTEVFF. CDR3 DNA (partial): TGTGCCAGCCGCCGGGACATAAACACAGAAGTCTTC. This chain links TRBV12-1 with TRBJ1-1; possibly TRBD1 for D (6 bases). The read ends 1 residue shy of where the CDR3 ends; the end is completed using the germline J gene. The CDR3 totals 13 residues. The germline V gene has CDR1 SGHSN and CDR2 HYEKVE. Trimming shortened V by 6 bases and J by 1 base, and 11 bases separated the two germline ends.